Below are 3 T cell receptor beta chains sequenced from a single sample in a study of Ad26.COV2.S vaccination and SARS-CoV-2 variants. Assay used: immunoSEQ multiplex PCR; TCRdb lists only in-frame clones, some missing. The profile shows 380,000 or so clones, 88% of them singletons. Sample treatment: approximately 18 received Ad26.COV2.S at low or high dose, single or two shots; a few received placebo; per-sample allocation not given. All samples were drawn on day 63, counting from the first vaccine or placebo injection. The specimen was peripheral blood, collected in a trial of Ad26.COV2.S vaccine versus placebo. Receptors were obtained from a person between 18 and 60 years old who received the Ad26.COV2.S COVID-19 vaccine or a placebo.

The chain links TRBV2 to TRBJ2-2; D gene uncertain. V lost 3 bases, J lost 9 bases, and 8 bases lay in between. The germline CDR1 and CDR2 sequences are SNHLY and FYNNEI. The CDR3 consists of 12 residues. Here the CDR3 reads CASSDISRELFF. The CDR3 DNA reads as TGTGCCAGCAGTGACATCTCCAGGGAGCTGTTTTTT.

The CDR3: CASSLHRSGTGSYEQYF. The CDR3 DNA reads TGTGCCAGCAGCCTACACCGATCCGGGACAGGCTCCTACGAGCAGTACTTC. This chain joins TRBV28 and TRBJ2-7, with 8 bases lining up with TRBD1. Unmatched junction bases numbered 13, after V lost 6 bases and J lost 0 bases. The CDR3 extends over 17 amino acids. In germline, CDR1 is MDHEN, CDR2 SYDVKM.

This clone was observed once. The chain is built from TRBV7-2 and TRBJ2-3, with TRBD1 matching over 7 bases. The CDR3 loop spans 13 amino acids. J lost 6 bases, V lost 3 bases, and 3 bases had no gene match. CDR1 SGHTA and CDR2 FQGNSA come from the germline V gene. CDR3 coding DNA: TGTGCCAGCAGCTTCGTACAGGGGGATACGCAGTATTTT. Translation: CASSFVQGDTQYF.